This T cell receptor beta chain was sequenced for a study of cytomegalovirus exposure and HLA in healthy donors. Overall study findings and caveats: Later analysis found that TCR beta chains associated with HLA were more clonally expanded than other, equally common chains.

There are a few counts of this clone. Its target is not known. The CDR3 runs to 14 residues. Trimming at V came to 8 bases and at J to 3 bases, leaving 8 bases not matched to a gene. Germline assignment: CDR1 GTSNPN and CDR2 SVGIG (reference sequence). Use of 60 Vbeta and 13 Jbeta primers characterized the PCR. Libraries were prepared by immunoSEQ multiplex PCR; TCRdb keeps only in-frame clonotypes and omits some of them. The sample holds 100,000 or so clones, around 75% seen once. J is TRBJ1-2 and V is TRBV30; 11 positions agree with TRBD1. Sequencing used PBMCs. The clonotype originates from a man aged 25 to 45 in good health and CMV-seropositive. Here the CDR3 DNA reads TGTGCCGTTCAAGGACAGGGGGCTTACTATGGCTACACCTTC. This codes for CAVQGQGAYYGYTF.